This T cell receptor (beta chain) is from a study of CD8 T cells in ankylosing spondylitis. A quantitative 5'-RACE method, one with molecular barcodes, was used to make TCR beta libraries. Each CDR3 protein is one row after TCRdb ran MiXCR on the 5' RACE reads. The table lists roughly 130,000 distinct CDR3 sequences, roughly 7.3% of them singletons. Germline CDR1 reads DFQATT; CDR2 reads SNEGSKA (reference sequence). The CDR3 runs to 15 residues. Trimming took off 8 bases at V and 8 bases at J, with 25 bases between the two ends. Study results and caveats: A motif in TCR beta, a set of under ten highly homologous variants, appeared characteristic of ankylosing spondylitis blood. Earlier studies detected some motif variants in reactive arthritis synovial fluid and blood. Within peripheral blood, clones linked to disease were CD8+ and relatively rare.

This clonotype was seen at least ten times. The antigen remains undetermined. This rearrangement joins TRBV20-1 to TRBJ2-1; D possibly corresponds to TRBD1 (6 bases). Sequenced material: blood, either unsorted or a sorted T cell fraction (not recorded which). This TCR came from a male donor with ankylosing spondylitis or in good health (not recorded which). The CDR3 sequence: CSNNRDAVGADEQFF. The CDR3 bases are TGCAGTAACAACAGGGATGCTGTCGGGGCAGATGAGCAGTTCTTC.